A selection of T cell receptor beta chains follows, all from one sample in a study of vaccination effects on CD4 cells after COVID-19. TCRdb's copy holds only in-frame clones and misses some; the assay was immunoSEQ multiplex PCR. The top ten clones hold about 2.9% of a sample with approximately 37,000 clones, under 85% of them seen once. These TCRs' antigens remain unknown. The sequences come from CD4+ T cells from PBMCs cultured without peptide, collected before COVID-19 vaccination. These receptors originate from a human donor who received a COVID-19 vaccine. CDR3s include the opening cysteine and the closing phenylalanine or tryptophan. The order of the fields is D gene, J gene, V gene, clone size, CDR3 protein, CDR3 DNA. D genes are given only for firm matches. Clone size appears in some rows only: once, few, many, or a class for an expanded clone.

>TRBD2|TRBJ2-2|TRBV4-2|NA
CASSQAGLAGANGELFF
TGTGCCAGCAGCCAGGCCGGACTAGCGGGAGCTAACGGGGAGCTGTTTTTT
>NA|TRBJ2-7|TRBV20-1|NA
CSAVSAPEQYF
TGCAGTGCTGTCTCAGCCCCCGAGCAGTACTTC
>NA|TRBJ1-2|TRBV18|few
CASSPDRNSNYGYTF
TGTGCCAGCTCCCCCGACCGCAACTCCAACTATGGCTACACCTTC
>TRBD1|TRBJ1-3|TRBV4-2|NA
CASSRQGARGNTIYF
TGTGCCAGCAGTCGACAGGGGGCGCGCGGAAACACCATATATTTT
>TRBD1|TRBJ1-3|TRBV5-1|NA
CASSTTGVGNTIYF
TGCGCCAGCAGCACGACAGGGGTCGGAAACACCATATATTTT
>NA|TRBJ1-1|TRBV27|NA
CASSPRGGGTEAFF
TGTGCCAGCAGCCCCAGGGGTGGTGGTACTGAAGCTTTCTTT
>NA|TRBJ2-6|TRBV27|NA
CASSLYFSGANVLTF
TGTGCCAGCAGTTTATACTTCTCTGGGGCCAACGTCCTGACTTTC
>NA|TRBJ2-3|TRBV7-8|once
CASSWARTDTQYF
TGTGCCAGCAGCTGGGCCCGCACAGATACGCAGTATTTT
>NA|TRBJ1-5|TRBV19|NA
CASSITGGSNQPQHF
TGTGCCAGTAGTATCACCGGGGGTAGCAATCAGCCCCAGCATTTT
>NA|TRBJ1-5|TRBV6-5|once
CATADTYSNQPQHF
TGTGCCACCGCGGACACTTATAGCAATCAGCCCCAGCATTTT
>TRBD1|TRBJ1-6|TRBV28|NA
CASSLSGQGYQALHF
TGTGCCAGCAGTTTATCGGGACAGGGGTATCAGGCCCTCCACTTT
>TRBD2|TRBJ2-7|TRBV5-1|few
CASSLRAGGHYEQYF
TGCGCCAGCAGCTTGCGCGCGGGAGGGCACTACGAGCAGTACTTC
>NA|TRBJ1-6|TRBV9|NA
CASSLGGYNSPLHF
TGTGCCAGCAGCTTAGGCGGGTATAATTCACCCCTCCACTTT
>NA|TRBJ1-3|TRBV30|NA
CAWSVGQGNTIYF
TGTGCCTGGAGTGTTGGTCAGGGAAACACCATATATTTT
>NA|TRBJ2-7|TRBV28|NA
CASSLTGQGSYEQYF
TGTGCCAGCAGTTTAACCGGCCAGGGTTCCTACGAGCAGTACTTC
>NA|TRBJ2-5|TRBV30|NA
CAWNWVETQYF
TGTGCCTGGAATTGGGTAGAGACCCAGTACTTC
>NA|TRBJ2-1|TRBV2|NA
CASSEGYNEQFF
TGTGCCAGCAGTGAAGGGTACAATGAGCAGTTCTTC
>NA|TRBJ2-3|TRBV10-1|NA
CASSEPYPRGPADTQYF
TGCGCCAGCAGTGAGCCCTATCCACGAGGGCCAGCAGATACGCAGTATTTT
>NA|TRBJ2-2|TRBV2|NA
CASSEGGGELFF
TGTGCCAGCAGTGAGGGAGGCGGGGAGCTGTTTTTT
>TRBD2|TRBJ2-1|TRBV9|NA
CASRAAGENNEQFF
TGTGCCAGCAGAGCGGCGGGGGAAAACAATGAGCAGTTCTTC
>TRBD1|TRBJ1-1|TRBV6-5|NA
CASSRDRENTEAFF
TGTGCCAGCAGCCGGGACAGGGAGAACACTGAAGCTTTCTTT
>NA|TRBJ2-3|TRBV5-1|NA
CASSVLSPGADTQYF
TGCGCCAGCAGTGTGTTGAGTCCGGGGGCAGATACGCAGTATTTT
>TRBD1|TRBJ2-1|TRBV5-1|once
CASNRQGTENEQFF
TGCGCCAGCAACCGACAGGGGACGGAGAATGAGCAGTTCTTC
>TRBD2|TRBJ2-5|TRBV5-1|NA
CASSFQGTSGKETQYF
TGCGCCAGCAGTTTTCAAGGGACTAGCGGGAAAGAGACCCAGTACTTC
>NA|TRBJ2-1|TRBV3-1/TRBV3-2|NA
CASSPFALYNEQFF
TGTGCCAGCAGCCCTTTCGCCCTTTACAATGAGCAGTTCTTC
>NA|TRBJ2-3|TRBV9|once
CASSVGVETDTQYF
TGTGCCAGCAGCGTAGGGGTTGAAACAGATACGCAGTATTTT
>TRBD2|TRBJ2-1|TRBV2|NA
CASSRQREGLFLDEQFF
TGTGCCAGCAGCCGACAGCGGGAGGGCCTTTTTTTGGATGAGCAGTTCTTC
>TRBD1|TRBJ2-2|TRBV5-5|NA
CASSFSDRGPNTGELFF
TGTGCCAGCAGCTTTTCGGACAGGGGGCCGAACACCGGGGAGCTGTTTTTT
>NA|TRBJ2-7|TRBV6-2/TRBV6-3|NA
CASTPPPSYSYEQYF
TGTGCCAGCACCCCGCCGCCCTCCTACTCCTACGAGCAGTACTTC
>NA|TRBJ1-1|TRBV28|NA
CASSLIDGGDEAFF
TGTGCCAGCAGTTTAATAGACGGGGGAGATGAAGCTTTCTTT
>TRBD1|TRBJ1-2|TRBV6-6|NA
CASTRTGDYGYTF
TGTGCCAGCACCCGGACAGGGGATTATGGCTACACCTTC
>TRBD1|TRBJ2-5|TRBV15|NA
CATTRDSAQETQYF
TGTGCCACCACCCGGGACAGCGCACAAGAGACCCAGTACTTC
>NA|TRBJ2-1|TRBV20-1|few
CSATPTGEQFF
TGCAGTGCTACCCCGACGGGCGAGCAGTTCTTC
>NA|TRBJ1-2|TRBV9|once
CASSARGDYGYTF
TGTGCCAGCAGCGCGAGGGGTGACTATGGCTACACCTTC
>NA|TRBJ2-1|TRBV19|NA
CASGGVNEQFF
TGTGCCTCCGGGGGCGTCAATGAGCAGTTCTTC
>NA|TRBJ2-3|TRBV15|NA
CATSREGVTDTQYF
TGTGCCACCAGCAGAGAAGGCGTCACAGATACGCAGTATTTT